This is a list of T cell receptor beta chains from one sample in a study of blood T cell repertoires in COVID-19. TCRdb keeps only in-frame clones here, not all; method: immunoSEQ multiplex PCR. The data hold 150,000 to 200,000 clones, with 76% observed a single time. Sequencing input: PBMCs or T cells enriched from blood (not recorded which). The receptors were gathered from a woman aged 45 to 65 with acute COVID-19. Each CDR3 is given without its conserved first and last residue. Fields, in order: CDR3 protein, J gene, V gene.

cdr3_aa: ASSDRTGNGKLF
j_call: TRBJ1-4
v_call: TRBV25-1

cdr3_aa: ASSLDWTGPLYGYT
j_call: TRBJ1-2
v_call: TRBV7-9

cdr3_aa: ASSPQRSNEKLF
j_call: TRBJ1-4
v_call: TRBV11-2

cdr3_aa: ASSQEGGIEAF
j_call: TRBJ1-1
v_call: TRBV3-1/TRBV3-2

cdr3_aa: ASSAGTPGDGYT
j_call: TRBJ1-2
v_call: TRBV19

cdr3_aa: ASSLLGQGGNDGYT
j_call: TRBJ1-2
v_call: TRBV4-1

cdr3_aa: ASRKQGAADTQY
j_call: TRBJ2-3
v_call: TRBV6-4

cdr3_aa: ATSDSDKTEAF
j_call: TRBJ1-1
v_call: TRBV24-1

cdr3_aa: ASSLVTSGPGQGY
j_call: TRBJ1-1
v_call: TRBV5-1

cdr3_aa: SGEGNTEAF
j_call: TRBJ1-1
v_call: TRBV29-1

cdr3_aa: ASSRQGTNSPLH
j_call: TRBJ1-6
v_call: TRBV10-1

cdr3_aa: AIKGQAHLNTEAF
j_call: TRBJ1-1
v_call: TRBV10-3

cdr3_aa: ASSSPQGTLSKNIQY
j_call: TRBJ2-4
v_call: TRBV5-1

cdr3_aa: ATSYEVAEAF
j_call: TRBJ1-1
v_call: TRBV24-1

cdr3_aa: ASSLGLGGKLF
j_call: TRBJ1-4
v_call: TRBV7-6

cdr3_aa: ASSQDLGQNLLTAF
j_call: TRBJ1-1
v_call: TRBV4-1

cdr3_aa: ASSRDSSNYGYT
j_call: TRBJ1-2
v_call: TRBV6-5

cdr3_aa: ASSQWASQGGKLF
j_call: TRBJ1-4
v_call: TRBV14

cdr3_aa: ASSRDRGSLNEQF
j_call: TRBJ2-1
v_call: TRBV6-5

cdr3_aa: ASSGQVDYGYT
j_call: TRBJ1-2
v_call: TRBV12-3/TRBV12-4

cdr3_aa: AIAGQGTDTQY
j_call: TRBJ2-3
v_call: TRBV10-3

cdr3_aa: ASSVDDGASPYNEQF
j_call: TRBJ2-1
v_call: TRBV9

cdr3_aa: ASSLTTGNYGYT
j_call: TRBJ1-2
v_call: TRBV7-2

cdr3_aa: ASSADRGYSNQPQH
j_call: TRBJ1-5
v_call: TRBV2

cdr3_aa: ASSIWDRNQPQH
j_call: TRBJ1-5
v_call: TRBV19

cdr3_aa: ASSRDSTETQY
j_call: TRBJ2-5
v_call: TRBV5-4

cdr3_aa: AWSGTGTHQPQH
j_call: TRBJ1-5
v_call: TRBV30

cdr3_aa: ASSYYGPYNEQF
j_call: TRBJ2-1
v_call: TRBV6-5

cdr3_aa: ASSLRAGTYTDTQY
j_call: TRBJ2-3
v_call: TRBV7-6

cdr3_aa: ASTPGTGAKTQY
j_call: TRBJ2-5
v_call: TRBV2